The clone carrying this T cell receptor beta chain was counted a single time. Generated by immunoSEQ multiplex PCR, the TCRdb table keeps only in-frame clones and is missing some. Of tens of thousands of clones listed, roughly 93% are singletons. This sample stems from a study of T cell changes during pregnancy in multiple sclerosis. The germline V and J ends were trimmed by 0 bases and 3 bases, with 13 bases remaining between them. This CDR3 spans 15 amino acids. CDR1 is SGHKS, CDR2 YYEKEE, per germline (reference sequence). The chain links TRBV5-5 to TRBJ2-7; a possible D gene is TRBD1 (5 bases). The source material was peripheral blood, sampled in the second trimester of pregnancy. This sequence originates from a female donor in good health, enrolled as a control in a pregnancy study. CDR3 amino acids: CASSLGARGGYEQYF. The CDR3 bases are TGTGCCAGCAGCTTGGGGGCTAGGGGTGGCTACGAGCAGTACTTC.